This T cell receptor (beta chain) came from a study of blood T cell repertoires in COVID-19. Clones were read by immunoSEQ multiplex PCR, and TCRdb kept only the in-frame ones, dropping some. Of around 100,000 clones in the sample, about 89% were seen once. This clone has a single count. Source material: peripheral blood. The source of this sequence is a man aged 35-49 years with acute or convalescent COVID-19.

The CDR3 DNA reads TGTGCCAGCAGCTTAACGGGGGGAAGCAATCAGCCCCAGCATTTT. Translated: CASSLTGGSNQPQHF. The genes are TRBV7-3 and TRBJ1-5; a possible D gene is TRBD1 (5 bases). The germline CDR1 and CDR2 sequences are SGHTA and FQGTGA. The CDR3 is 15 residues long. Deletions cut 0 bases from V and 1 base from J, with 7 bases between.